The 25 T cell receptor beta chains below come from one sample, sequenced in a study of technical replicates of blood from four donors. The repertoire was sequenced with immunoSEQ multiplex PCR; TCRdb's copy has only in-frame clones and lacks some. The sample holds some 67,000 clones, nearly 98% seen once. The sample was T cells isolated from PBMCs. The receptors originated from a human donor in good health.

The chain is built from TRBV4-1 and TRBJ2-5; 13 nucleotides match TRBD2. Looked up from germline, CDR1 is MGHRA and CDR2 is YSYEKL. The CDR3 is made up of 16 amino acids. V gave up 3 bases and J gave up 7 bases; unmatched junction bases: 8. The CDR3 protein is CASSQGLAGRGVTQYF. The DNA of the CDR3 is TGCGCCAGCAGCCAGGGACTAGCGGGAAGGGGGGTGACCCAGTACTTC.

This rearrangement joins TRBV28 to TRBJ2-5; 10 nucleotides line up with TRBD2. Germline V gene lookup returns CDR1 MDHEN and CDR2 SYDVKM. The CDR3 is 15 amino acids. The junction had 6 bases not matched to a gene; V was cut back by 7 bases and J by 1 base. The CDR3 loop reads CASTKLAGSQETQYF. The DNA for the CDR3 is TGTGCCAGCACCAAACTAGCGGGGTCCCAAGAGACCCAGTACTTC. Complete variable domain (other parts from reference TRBV28 and TRBJ2-5): DVKVTQSSRYLVKRTGEKVFLECVQDMDHENMFWYRQDPGLGLRLIYFSYDVKMKEKGDIPEGYSVSREKKERFSLILESASTNQTSMYLCASTKLAGSQETQYFGPGTRLLVL.

The chain combines TRBV2 with TRBJ2-1; D may be TRBD2 (6 bases). V dropped 7 bases and J dropped 4 bases, with 11 bases sitting between them. CDR1 is SNHLY, CDR2 FYNNEI, per germline. CDR3 length: 13 amino acids. CDR3 sequence reads: CASKELAYNEQFF. DNA of the CDR3: TGTGCCAGCAAAGAACTAGCTTACAATGAGCAGTTCTTC.

The rearrangement joins TRBV9 to TRBJ1-2; D is undetermined. This CDR3 contains 13 residues. V lost 4 bases to trimming and J lost 4 bases, with 11 bases between them. Germline V lookup: CDR1 SGDLS, CDR2 YYNGEE. CDR3 sequence (DNA): TGTGCCAGCAGCCCTCAATTACTCTATGGCTACACCTTC. Translating it yields CASSPQLLYGYTF.

About this clone itself: Compared with germline, one end of the junction differs, possibly owing to a read error. The chain has TRBV28 and TRBJ2-7, with 9 bases identical to TRBD1. The CDR3 runs to 15 residues. Germline V gene lookup returns CDR1 MDHEN and CDR2 SYDVKM. DNA for the CDR3: TGTGCCAGCAGTCTATGGACAGGGGACTCCTACGAGCAGTACTTC. Translated: CASSLWTGDSYEQYF.

The genes are TRBV11-2 and TRBJ2-5, with TRBD2 identical over 7 bases. Germline lookup yields CDR1 SGHAT and CDR2 FQNNGV. The CDR3 contains 14 residues. Losses at the gene ends were 5 bases for V and 4 bases for J; bases not matched to a gene: 7. The CDR3 DNA reads as TGTGCCAGCAGCCCCACAGCGGGATTAGAGACCCAGTACTTC. The encoded protein is CASSPTAGLETQYF. Looking up the rest from reference TRBV11-2 and TRBJ2-5 gives the full variable domain: EAGVAQSPRYKIIEKRQSVAFWCNPISGHATLYWYQQILGQGPKLLIQFQNNGVVDDSQLPKDRFSAERLKGVDSTLKIQPAKLEDSAVYLCASSPTAGLETQYFGPGTRLLVL.

The V and J genes are TRBV19 and TRBJ1-1; no firm D call. In germline, CDR1 is LNHDA, CDR2 SQIVND (reference sequence). This CDR3 is built from 12 residues. For the CDR3, the DNA is TGTGCTTCGGGTGTAATGGACACTGAAGCTTTCTTT. Its protein is CASGVMDTEAFF.

This chain links TRBV11-3 with TRBJ2-2; no clear D gene. Germline values: CDR1 SGHNT, CDR2 YENEEA. CDR3 length: 17 residues. Trimming removed 0 bases at V and 0 bases at J, with 11 bases between. CDR3 DNA: TGTGCCAGCAGCTTAGAAAAAGCCTTCGCGAACACCGGGGAGCTGTTTTTT. Its protein product is CASSLEKAFANTGELFF. The full variable domain, its missing parts supplied by reference TRBV11-3 and TRBJ2-2, is EAGVVQSPRYKIIEKKQPVAFWCNPISGHNTLYWYLQNLGQGPELLIRYENEEAVDDSQLPKDRFSAERLKGVDSTLKIQPAELGDSAVYLCASSLEKAFANTGELFFGEGSRLTVL.

The genes are TRBV6-1 and TRBJ2-2; TRBD2 agrees at 10 bases. The CDR3 is made up of 18 amino acids. V was pared by 0 bases and J by 1 base, with 5 bases of the junction left unmatched. Germline V gives CDR1 MNHNS, CDR2 SASEGT. The CDR3 protein is CASSEALGLAENTGELFF. The DNA for the CDR3 is TGTGCCAGCAGTGAAGCGCTAGGACTAGCGGAGAACACCGGGGAGCTGTTTTTT.

CDR3 sequence: CSVGETGAGELFF. The CDR3 coding sequence is TGCAGCGTTGGGGAAACAGGGGCCGGGGAGCTGTTTTTT. The genes are TRBV29-1 and TRBJ2-2; 7 bases are a match to TRBD1. Germline trimming cut 4 bases from V and 6 bases from J; bases unmatched to any gene: 5. The CDR3 totals 13 residues. Germline V gives CDR1 SQVTM, CDR2 ANQGSEA.

The chain employs TRBV15 and TRBJ1-5; D is perhaps TRBD1 (6 bases). The CDR3 covers 13 residues. The V gene's germline CDR1 is LNHNV and CDR2 YYDKDF (reference sequence). The V end was cut by 5 bases, the J end by 5 bases, with 10 bases between. CDR3 in DNA: TGTGCCACCAGCTACAGGGAAGATCAGCCCCAGCATTTT. Protein product: CATSYREDQPQHF.

As DNA, the CDR3 is TGCGCCAGCAGCCAAGACCCCAGGGGACACGAGCAGTACTTC. This encodes CASSQDPRGHEQYF. The rearrangement uses TRBV4-1 and TRBJ2-7; D may be TRBD1 (6 bases). With 0 bases removed from V and 5 bases from J, the gap between germline ends came to 11 bases. The CDR3 spans 14 residues. Germline values: CDR1 MGHRA, CDR2 YSYEKL.

The CDR3 loop is CASSPRQEANYGYTF. DNA of the CDR3: TGTGCCAGCTCACCGAGACAGGAAGCTAACTATGGCTACACCTTC. This sequence joins TRBV18 and TRBJ1-2; possible D gene TRBD1, 6 bases. CDR1 and CDR2 (germline): KGHSH, LQKENI. This CDR3 has 15 amino acids. V was shortened by 3 bases and J by 0 bases, with 11 bases between the two germline ends.

This clone was recorded only once. The rearrangement links TRBV7-9 to TRBJ2-7; D is uncertain. Germline-derived CDR1 and CDR2 are SEHNR and FQNEAQ (reference sequence). The V end lost 5 bases, the J end lost 2 bases, and 16 bases lay between the germline ends. This CDR3 contains 15 residues. In DNA, the CDR3 is TGTGCCAGCAGCCCGATCTTGACAAACGCCTACGAGCAGTACTTC. This gives the protein CASSPILTNAYEQYF.

This rearrangement joins TRBV27 to TRBJ2-2; tentative D call: TRBD1 (5 bases). Trimming left V 8 bases short and J 4 bases short, with 14 bases between. The CDR3 consists of 14 residues. CDR1 and CDR2 from the germline V gene are MNHEY and SMNVEV (reference sequence). CDR3 in amino acids: CASRPDSFTGELFF. The CDR3 nucleotides read TGTGCCAGCCGGCCTGACAGTTTCACCGGGGAGCTGTTTTTT.

The table lists this clone with a count of one. The chain combines TRBV5-1 with TRBJ2-3; D is perhaps TRBD2 (6 bases). The V gene lost 8 bases and the J gene lost 2 bases, with 18 bases spanning the gap. This CDR3 contains 15 residues. The germline V gene has CDR1 SGHRS and CDR2 YFSETQ. CDR3 sequence: CASSGGSPLTDTQYF. The CDR3 region has the DNA TGCGCCAGTAGCGGAGGGAGTCCCCTCACAGATACGCAGTATTTT.

This chain joins TRBV7-9 and TRBJ2-7, with 11 bases identical to TRBD2. CDR3 length equals 15 residues. Germline CDR1 and CDR2: SEHNR and FQNEAQ (reference sequence). V lost 5 bases and J lost 3; bases outside the gene matches: 6. This chain's CDR3 is CASSNLAGGVYEQYF. As DNA, the CDR3 is TGTGCCAGCAGCAATCTAGCGGGAGGTGTCTACGAGCAGTACTTC.

The chain employs TRBV27 and TRBJ2-3, with TRBD1 identical over 9 bases. CDR1 MNHEY and CDR2 SMNVEV come from the germline V gene (reference sequence). Trimming took 5 bases from V and 2 from J; bases not matched to a gene: 8. The CDR3 loop spans 16 amino acids. CDR3: CASSPGQGVPTDTQYF. CDR3 nucleotides: TGTGCCAGCAGTCCGGGACAGGGAGTTCCCACAGATACGCAGTATTTT.

The genes are TRBV7-8 and TRBJ1-2; D gene uncertain. Looked up from germline, CDR1 is SGHVS and CDR2 is FQNEAQ. The CDR3 is 14 amino acids. The V end was cut by 2 bases, the J end by 0 bases, with 7 bases between. CDR3 in DNA: TGTGCCAGCAGCTTATACAGATCTAACTATGGCTACACCTTC. It codes for CASSLYRSNYGYTF.

V is TRBV30 and J is TRBJ2-2; perhaps TRBD1 as D (5 bases). The CDR3 contains 14 residues. The germline CDR1 and CDR2 sequences are GTSNPN and SVGIG (reference sequence). Trimming took off 1 base at V and 5 bases at J, with 11 bases between the two ends. The CDR3 nucleotides read TGTGCCTGGAGTGAGGGGCGGTATACCGGGGAGCTGTTTTTT. Translating it yields CAWSEGRYTGELFF. The variable domain in full, completed from reference TRBV30 and TRBJ2-2, reads SQTIHQWPATLVQPVGSPLSLECTVEGTSNPNLYWYRQAAGRGLQLLFYSVGIGQISSEVPQNLSASRPQDRQFILSSKKLLLSDSGFYLCAWSEGRYTGELFFGEGSRLTVL.

V is TRBV5-6 and J is TRBJ1-1; D not resolved. Trimming left V 0 bases short and J 4 bases short, with 19 bases between. Germline V gene sequence: CDR1 SGHDT, CDR2 YYEEEE. The CDR3 consists of 17 residues. The CDR3 region is CASSLGPGFYSLTEAFF. DNA for the CDR3: TGTGCCAGCAGCTTGGGCCCGGGGTTTTACTCACTCACTGAAGCTTTCTTT. Using reference TRBV5-6 and TRBJ1-1 for the parts outside the CDR3, the full variable domain is DAGVTQSPTHLIKTRGQQVTLRCSPKSGHDTVSWYQQALGQGPQFIFQYYEEEERQRGNFPDRFSGHQFPNYSSELNVNALLLGDSALYLCASSLGPGFYSLTEAFFGQGTRLTVV.

The chain has TRBV27 and TRBJ1-2; 7 bases line up with TRBD1. V gave up 0 bases and J gave up 2 bases; unmatched junction bases: 6. CDR3 size: 16 residues. The V gene's germline CDR1 is MNHEY and CDR2 SMNVEV (reference sequence). CDR3 bases: TGTGCCAGCAGTTTATCCGGGACAGCCTTCAACTATGGCTACACCTTC. Amino acid sequence: CASSLSGTAFNYGYTF.

This chain uses TRBV11-2 with TRBJ2-2, with D possibly matching TRBD1 (5 bases). The CDR3 runs to 14 residues. V dropped 1 base and J dropped 5 bases, with 8 bases sitting between them. Germline loops: CDR1 SGHAT, CDR2 FQNNGV. The CDR3 reads CASSLVRDTGELFF. The CDR3 nucleotides read TGTGCCAGCAGCTTAGTCAGGGATACCGGGGAGCTGTTTTTT. Based on the CDR3 plus reference TRBV11-2 and TRBJ2-2, the full variable domain is EAGVAQSPRYKIIEKRQSVAFWCNPISGHATLYWYQQILGQGPKLLIQFQNNGVVDDSQLPKDRFSAERLKGVDSTLKIQPAKLEDSAVYLCASSLVRDTGELFFGEGSRLTVL.

This rearrangement joins TRBV5-1 to TRBJ2-7; TRBD2 might be the D (5 bases). Looked up from germline, CDR1 is SGHRS and CDR2 is YFSETQ. This CDR3 comprises 16 residues. With 4 bases removed from V and 5 bases from J, the gap between germline ends came to 22 bases. The CDR3 spells CASSLRREGPFNEQYF. CDR3 in DNA: TGCGCCAGCAGCCTTAGGCGAGAGGGTCCCTTTAACGAGCAGTACTTC.

The V and J genes are TRBV2 and TRBJ1-5; D is ambiguous. Germline CDR1 is SNHLY and CDR2 is FYNNEI. V gave up 6 bases and J gave up 0 bases, with 9 bases separating them. The CDR3 is 14 amino acids. CDR3: CASREDFSNQPQHF. In DNA, the CDR3 is TGTGCCAGCAGGGAGGATTTTAGCAATCAGCCCCAGCATTTT.